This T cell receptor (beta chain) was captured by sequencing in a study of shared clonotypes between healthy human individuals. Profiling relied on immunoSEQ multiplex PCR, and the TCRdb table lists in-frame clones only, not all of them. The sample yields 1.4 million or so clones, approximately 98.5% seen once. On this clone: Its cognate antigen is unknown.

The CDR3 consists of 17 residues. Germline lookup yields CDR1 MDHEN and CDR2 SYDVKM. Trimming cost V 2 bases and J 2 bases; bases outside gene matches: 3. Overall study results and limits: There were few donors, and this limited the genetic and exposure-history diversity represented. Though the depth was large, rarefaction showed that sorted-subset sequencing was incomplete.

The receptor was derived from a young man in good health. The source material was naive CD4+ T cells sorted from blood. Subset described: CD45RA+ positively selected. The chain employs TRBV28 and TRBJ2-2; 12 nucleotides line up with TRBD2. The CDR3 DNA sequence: TGTGCCAGCAGTTTACGACTAGCGGGAGTCAACACCGGGGAGCTGTTTTTT. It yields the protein CASSLRLAGVNTGELFF.